This TCR beta chain is from a study of radiotherapy plus CTLA-4 blockade in lung cancer. Here immunoSEQ multiplex PCR was the method, and the copy in TCRdb shows in-frame clones only, minus some. The table includes more than 95,000 clones, about 70% detected once. The ends were cut back, 5 bases at V and 2 bases at J, with 13 bases in the middle. CDR1 and CDR2 (germline): MNHNS, SASEGT. CDR3 length: 15 amino acids. The chain links TRBV6-1 to TRBJ2-1, with a tentative D call TRBD2 (6 bases). This TCR was sampled from a human donor with non-small cell lung cancer who had a partial response to radiotherapy plus ipilimumab. Some clones in this sample may be carry-over from other donors' samples. The sample here was peripheral blood, taken from a patient treated with radiotherapy plus ipilimumab. The CDR3, as DNA: TGTGCCAGCAGTCAACCCGGGAGAACCTACAATGAGCAGTTCTTC. Protein product: CASSQPGRTYNEQFF.